A single sample is the source of the 18 T cell receptor beta chains below, sequenced in a study of EBV T-cell therapy then PD-1 blockade in nasopharyngeal carcinoma. Only in-frame clones appear in the TCRdb table, and some are missing; sequencing was by immunoSEQ multiplex PCR. The sample lists some 20,000 clones; about 80% were seen once. Treatment noted: AdE1-LMPpoly-expanded autologous EBV-specific T-cell therapy followed by anti-PD-1 nivolumab. These TCRs are of unknown antigen specificity. The material was CD8+ T cells from blood, obtained at day 61 from a patient whose treatment included autologous EBV-specific T cells and nivolumab. The receptors were gathered from a middle-aged man with nasopharyngeal carcinoma.

The genes are TRBV6-5 and TRBJ2-5; 7 bases map to TRBD1. This CDR3 has 15 residues. The V gene end was trimmed by 4 bases and the J gene end by 4 bases; junction bases not matched to a gene: 9. Per the germline V gene, CDR1 is MNHEY and CDR2 is SVGAGI. CDR3 bases: TGTGCCAGCAGTTCACAGGGGACCCAACGAGAGACCCAGTACTTC. It specifies CASSSQGTQRETQYF.

This chain links TRBV10-2 with TRBJ2-2; 8 bases align to TRBD2. The V gene's germline CDR1 is WSHSY and CDR2 SAAADI. There are 20 residues in the CDR3. V lost 3 bases and J lost 0; bases outside the gene matches: 15. The CDR3 DNA sequence: TGCGCCAGCAGTGACCAGCAGGAGCGGGAGATGTTCGCGAACACCGGGGAGCTGTTTTTT. Its translation is CASSDQQEREMFANTGELFF.

The genes are TRBV5-5 and TRBJ2-7, with 7 bases matching TRBD2. The germline gives CDR1 SGHKS, CDR2 YYEKEE (reference sequence). The CDR3 extends over 18 amino acids. V was pared by 4 bases and J by 7 bases, with 23 bases of the junction left unmatched. The CDR3: CASSQEGGFSAGRGEQYF. CDR3 bases: TGTGCCAGCAGCCAGGAGGGTGGGTTCTCAGCGGGGCGCGGAGAGCAGTACTTC. Supplemented by reference TRBV5-5 and TRBJ2-7, the full variable domain reads DAGVTQSPTHLIKTRGQQVTLRCSPISGHKSVSWYQQVLGQGPQFIFQYYEKEERGRGNFPDRFSARQFPNYSSELNVNALLLGDSALYLCASSQEGGFSAGRGEQYFGPGTRLTVT.

The V gene is TRBV5-5, the J gene TRBJ2-1; TRBD1 matches at 7 bases. From germline, CDR1 is SGHKS and CDR2 YYEKEE (reference sequence). The CDR3 has 15 residues. Germline trimming cut 4 bases from V and 4 bases from J; bases unmatched to any gene: 8. CDR3 loop: CASSPHRGWYNEQFF. The CDR3 DNA reads TGTGCCAGCAGCCCCCACAGGGGTTGGTACAATGAGCAGTTCTTC.

This clone was recorded a few times. The chain uses TRBV21-1 and TRBJ2-1; TRBD1 reflects the table's D call only, with no check against the DNA. TRBV21-1 is assigned pseudogene status. The CDR3 has 17 amino acids. CDR3 in DNA: TGTGCCAGCAGCAAAGCGGAAGGACAGGGATACGTAGATGAGCAGTTCTTC. This codes for CASSKAEGQGYVDEQFF.

The V and J genes are TRBV13 and TRBJ2-3, with 11 bases lining up with TRBD2. The germline gives CDR1 PRHDT, CDR2 FYEKMQ (reference sequence). The CDR3 extends over 17 amino acids. J gave up 2 bases and V 5 bases, and 9 bases lay outside the gene matches. CDR3 sequence reads: CASSSSGSGGATDTQYF. CDR3 coding DNA: TGTGCCAGCAGCAGCTCGGGTAGCGGGGGGGCCACAGATACGCAGTATTTT.

The chain couples TRBV3-1 (or the pseudogene TRBV3-2) to TRBJ1-6; 9 bases are shared with TRBD1. Per the germline V gene, CDR1 is LGHDT and CDR2 is YNNKEL (reference sequence). V shed 1 base, J shed 8 bases, and the junction held 6 bases outside the gene matches. This CDR3 has 16 residues. DNA for the CDR3: TGTGCCAGCAGCCAAGGCCTCGGACAGGGGTATTCACCCCTCCACTTT. Translation: CASSQGLGQGYSPLHF.

The chain's CDR3 is CASSSSTASGNTIYF. The DNA of the CDR3 is TGCGCCAGCAGTTCGTCCACGGCTTCTGGAAACACCATATATTTT. The chain links TRBV4-3 to TRBJ1-3; D not certain. This CDR3 is 15 amino acids long. Germline V gene data show CDR1 as LGHNA and CDR2 as YSLEER. V lost 6 bases and J lost 1, with 13 bases in between.

This sequence joins TRBV19 and TRBJ2-7, with TRBD1 matching over 9 bases. The ends lost 7 bases at V and 1 base at J; junction bases unmatched: 8. Per the germline V gene, CDR1 is LNHDA and CDR2 is SQIVND (reference sequence). CDR3 length: 15 residues. CDR3 protein: CASTPGQGPSYEQYF. The CDR3, as DNA: TGTGCCAGTACCCCGGGACAGGGACCTTCCTACGAGCAGTACTTC.

This clone was counted a few times. The gene calls are TRBV18 and TRBJ2-2, with no clear D. The CDR3 covers 15 residues. CDR1 and CDR2 from the germline V gene are KGHSH and LQKENI. Trimming stripped 3 bases from V and 4 bases from J, with 12 bases between. The CDR3: CASSPPDDGTGELFF. CDR3 DNA sequence: TGTGCCAGCTCACCCCCTGACGACGGCACCGGGGAGCTGTTTTTT.

The chain uses TRBV6-1 and TRBJ1-5; a weak D match, TRBD1 (6 bases). Germline V gives CDR1 MNHNS, CDR2 SASEGT. V lost 1 base and J 5 bases, leaving 12 bases between the germline ends. CDR3 length: 15 residues. The CDR3 nucleotides are TGTGCCAGCAGTGAAGAGGTGGGGGGCCATCAGCCCCAGCATTTT. Translation gives CASSEEVGGHQPQHF.

The chain is built from TRBV9 and TRBJ2-7; 8 bases match TRBD1. The CDR3 covers 13 residues. V lost 0 bases to trimming and J lost 6 bases; unmatched junction nucleotides: 2. From germline, CDR1 is SGDLS and CDR2 YYNGEE. CDR3 DNA: TGTGCCAGCAGCGTAGGGGACAGGTCCGAGCAGTACTTC. It codes for CASSVGDRSEQYF.

This chain joins TRBV6-2 or TRBV6-3 and TRBJ2-3, with 8 bases aligning to TRBD2. CDR3 size: 15 residues. J lost 2 bases, V lost 2 bases, and 3 bases had no gene match. CDR1 is MNHEY and CDR2 is SVGEGT in the germline V gene. The CDR3 DNA reads as TGTGCCAGCAGTTACACGACTAGCGCCACAGATACGCAGTATTTT. Its translation: CASSYTTSATDTQYF.

The V gene is TRBV27, the J gene TRBJ1-1; maybe TRBD1 (5 bases). The CDR3 length is 14 residues. The germline V gene has CDR1 MNHEY and CDR2 SMNVEV (reference sequence). The V and J ends lost 5 bases and 2 bases respectively, with 12 bases between them. This CDR3 is CASSLGPGNTEAFF. The CDR3 DNA is TGTGCCAGCAGTCTGGGGCCGGGAAACACTGAAGCTTTCTTT.

This rearrangement joins TRBV4-1 to TRBJ1-2, with unresolved D. Germline lookup yields CDR1 MGHRA and CDR2 YSYEKL. This CDR3 is 16 amino acids long. Trimming shortened V by 0 bases and J by 4 bases, and 15 bases separated the two germline ends. CDR3 residues: CASSQDWQNVGYGYTF. The CDR3 region has the DNA TGCGCCAGCAGCCAAGATTGGCAGAACGTCGGCTATGGCTACACCTTC.

In its sample, this clone was seen once. The chain has TRBV28 and TRBJ1-5, with 9 bases that match TRBD1. The CDR3 is 15 residues long. The junction had 8 bases not matched to a gene; V was cut back by 6 bases and J by 5 bases. Germline loops: CDR1 MDHEN, CDR2 SYDVKM. The CDR3 reads CASRRQGGEDQPQHF. As DNA, the CDR3 is TGTGCCAGCAGGCGACAGGGGGGGGAAGATCAGCCCCAGCATTTT.

The rearrangement joins TRBV5-1 to TRBJ1-5, with TRBD1 matching 8 bases. V trimming: 8 bases; J trimming: 0 bases; junction bases outside the gene matches: 13. The germline V gene encodes CDR1 SGHRS and CDR2 YFSETQ. CDR3 size: 17 residues. CDR3 sequence (DNA): TGCGCCAGGACACCGGGACAGGCGGTCTATAGCAATCAGCCCCAGCATTTT. Translation: CARTPGQAVYSNQPQHF.

The rearrangement links TRBV6-5 to TRBJ2-1; 9 bases align to TRBD1. The CDR3 is 15 residues long. Germline lookup yields CDR1 MNHEY and CDR2 SVGAGI. V shed 6 bases and J 4 bases; nucleotides not matched to a gene: 7. CDR3 sequence (DNA): TGTGCCAGCAGGTTACCGGGACAGGGTTACAATGAGCAGTTCTTC. Encoded protein: CASRLPGQGYNEQFF.